The 5 T cell receptor beta chains below were found in one sample sequenced in a study of blood T cell repertoires in COVID-19 (TCRdb year 2020). Library preparation employed the immunoSEQ multiplex PCR assay. TCRdb provides this immuneACCESS table in a form limited to in-frame rearrangements. Some clones are lacking; in checked studies, under half of them reflect an unresolved V gene, and why the rest are absent is not known. For this sample the table gives approximately 290,000 clones, of which around 90% were detected only once. In total, the top ten clones hold roughly 1.1% of the sample. The sample comprised PBMCs or T cells enriched from blood (not recorded which). These receptors all stem from a woman in her thirties who had recovered from COVID-19.

The chain employs TRBV5-8 and TRBJ1-2, with D perhaps matching TRBD1 (6 bases). This CDR3 contains 15 residues. The germline V and J ends were trimmed by 4 bases and 5 bases, with 18 bases remaining between them. CDR1 is SGHTS and CDR2 is YDEGEE in the germline V gene. CDR3 nucleotide sequence: TGTGCCAGCAGCCCCGAATCGACAGGTAGTTATGGCTACACCTTC. Residues: CASSPESTGSYGYTF.

This clone has more than one count but fewer than ten. The CDR3 bases are TGTGCCAGCAGGGAGAATCAGCCCCAGCATTTT. As protein: CASRENQPQHF. The chain uses TRBV2 and TRBJ1-5, with D uncertain. CDR1 SNHLY and CDR2 FYNNEI come from the germline V gene. Trimming shortened V by 6 bases and J by 4 bases, and 4 bases separated the two germline ends. This CDR3 spans 11 amino acids.

This chain links TRBV19 with TRBJ1-5, with 11 bases that match TRBD1. The CDR3 sequence is 16 residues long. Looked up from germline, CDR1 is LNHDA and CDR2 is SQIVND (reference sequence). With V trimmed by 5 bases and J by 7 bases, 10 bases remained unmatched. In DNA form, the CDR3 reads TGTGCCAGTAGTCCTAAGGACAGGGGGCTCGGGCAGCCCCAGCATTTT. Translation: CASSPKDRGLGQPQHF.

The chain uses TRBV2 and TRBJ2-7; 13 bases agree with TRBD2. CDR3 length: 14 residues. CDR1 is SNHLY and CDR2 is FYNNEI in the germline V gene. After removal of 6 bases from V and 4 bases from J, the junction contained 3 bases not matched to a gene. CDR3 amino acids: CASSLGLAGYEQYF. Written as DNA, the CDR3 is TGTGCCAGCAGCCTGGGACTAGCGGGATACGAGCAGTACTTC.

The chain combines TRBV28 with TRBJ2-7, with 10 bases that match TRBD2. With 5 bases clipped from V and 5 bases from J, the junction kept 6 bases outside the gene matches. Germline assignment: CDR1 MDHEN and CDR2 SYDVKM. This CDR3 has 14 amino acids. The CDR3 here is CASSHPSGGNEQYF. In nucleotides, the CDR3 is TGTGCCAGCAGTCATCCTAGCGGGGGTAACGAGCAGTACTTC.